Listed below are T cell receptor beta chains from one sample, sequenced in a study of T cell changes during pregnancy in multiple sclerosis. Assay used: immunoSEQ multiplex PCR; TCRdb lists only in-frame clones, some missing. The sample records 65,000 to 85,000 clones, more than 80% being singletons. Sequencing used CD4+ T cells from peripheral blood mononuclear cells, obtained before pregnancy. All receptors derive from a female donor with multiple sclerosis, enrolled in a pregnancy study. The CDR3 runs from the conserved cysteine through the conserved F or W. Fields, in order: V gene, J gene, D gene, CDR3 protein, CDR3 DNA. A D gene is named only where the DNA matches it firmly.

V: TRBV19
J: TRBJ1-1
D: .
CDR3: CASSVGISRVLSTEAFF
DNA: TGTGCCAGTAGTGTCGGAATATCCAGGGTGTTAAGCACTGAAGCTTTCTTT

V: TRBV4-1
J: TRBJ2-1
D: TRBD1
CDR3: CASSQVGQYNEQFF
DNA: TGCGCCAGCAGCCAAGTGGGACAGTACAATGAGCAGTTCTTC

V: TRBV6-1
J: TRBJ2-2
D: TRBD1
CDR3: CASSDGGRDRGSGELFF
DNA: TGTGCCAGCAGTGATGGGGGTCGGGACAGAGGGTCCGGGGAGCTGTTTTTT

V: TRBV7-9
J: TRBJ2-5
D: .
CDR3: CASNPTTGPETQYF
DNA: TGTGCCAGCAACCCCACAACAGGGCCAGAGACCCAGTACTTC

V: TRBV19
J: TRBJ1-4
D: .
CDR3: CASSPRRGVATNEKLFF
DNA: TGTGCCAGTAGTCCGAGGAGAGGCGTTGCAACTAATGAAAAACTGTTTTTT

V: TRBV7-6
J: TRBJ2-3
D: .
CDR3: CASSREEDTQYF
DNA: TGTGCCAGCAGCCGTGAAGAGGATACGCAGTATTTT

V: TRBV19
J: TRBJ1-3
D: .
CDR3: CASCTGISGNTIYF
DNA: TGTGCCAGTTGCACAGGGATTTCTGGAAACACCATATATTTT

V: TRBV25-1
J: TRBJ1-6
D: .
CDR3: CASSAAGKSPLHF
DNA: TGTGCCAGCAGTGCTGCCGGGAAATCACCCCTCCACTTT

V: TRBV28
J: TRBJ1-4
D: .
CDR3: CASSLPATNEKLFF
DNA: TGTGCCAGCAGTTTACCTGCAACTAATGAAAAACTGTTTTTT

V: TRBV10-2
J: TRBJ1-4
D: TRBD1
CDR3: CASSEVKGADEKLFF
DNA: TGCGCCAGCAGTGAGGTGAAGGGGGCTGATGAAAAACTGTTTTTT